Listed below are T cell receptor beta chains from one sample, sequenced in a study of vaccination and CD4 T cells after COVID-19. For these receptors, no antigen is known. TCRdb recomputed calls from the PCR reads with MiXCR, one row per CDR3 protein. This table has about 19,000 distinct CDR3 sequences, 48% appearing once. Source: CD4+ T cells from blood, cultured in vitro, taken after SARS-CoV-2 vaccination. The receptors here all came from a human donor who had recovered from COVID-19. The CDR3 runs from the conserved cysteine through the conserved F or W. A D gene is named only where the DNA matches it firmly. Not every row has a clone size; where given, it reads once, few, many or a size class.

cdr3_nt | cdr3_aa | clone_size | j_call | d_call | v_call
TGTGCCTGGAGTGTATCAGGGATGAACACTGAGGCTTTCTTT | CAWSVSGMNTEAFF | . | TRBJ1-1 | . | TRBV30
TGCAGTGCTAGAGTGGGCGGGGATACGCAGTATTTT | CSARVGGDTQYF | few | TRBJ2-3 | . | TRBV20-1
TGCAGTGCCAACGGACAGGGCTATAATTCACCCCTCCACTTT | CSANGQGYNSPLHF | few | TRBJ1-6 | TRBD1 | TRBV20-1
TGTGCCAGCAGCTTAGGTGTTGTCAGGCCCATGAACACTGAAGCTTTCTTT | CASSLGVVRPMNTEAFF | few | TRBJ1-1 | . | TRBV7-8
TGCAGTGCTCATCCCGGGGGGGGCAATCAGCCCCAGCATTTT | CSAHPGGGNQPQHF | few | TRBJ1-5 | . | TRBV20-1
TGTGCCAGCAGTGAGGGTATCAATTCACCCCTCCACTTT | CASSEGINSPLHF | once | TRBJ1-6 | . | TRBV6-4
TGTGCCAGCAGCTTAACACAGATCACCGGGGAGCTGTTTTTT | CASSLTQITGELFF | once | TRBJ2-2 | . | TRBV7-2
TGTGCCAGCACGCCAGTCGCGAACACCGGGGAGCTGTTTTTT | CASTPVANTGELFF | few | TRBJ2-2 | . | TRBV7-2
TGTGCCAGCAGCCGCCTGTTGAACACTGAAGCTTTCTTT | CASSRLLNTEAFF | few | TRBJ1-1 | . | TRBV7-8
TGTGCCACCAACCCGCCTGGGACCAACGTCCTGACTTTC | CATNPPGTNVLTF | . | TRBJ2-6 | . | TRBV24-1
TGCAGTGCTAGACGATCGACTAGCGGCTACAATGAGCAGTTCTTC | CSARRSTSGYNEQFF | . | TRBJ2-1 | TRBD2 | TRBV20-1
TGTGCCAGCAGCTTTCGACAGGGGAGCACTGAAGCTTTCTTT | CASSFRQGSTEAFF | . | TRBJ1-1 | TRBD1 | TRBV7-2
TGTGCCGGGAGGGGGACTAGCGGGAGAGGTGAGCAGTTCTTC | CAGRGTSGRGEQFF | . | TRBJ2-1 | TRBD2 | TRBV2
TGTGCCAGCAGCTCCGGTAGTACGACCTACGAGCAGTACTTC | CASSSGSTTYEQYF | . | TRBJ2-7 | . | TRBV11-3
TGCAGTGCTAGGGGGACAGGTGTTAGTTCACCCCTCCACTTT | CSARGTGVSSPLHF | few | TRBJ1-6 | TRBD1 | TRBV20-1
TGTGCCAGCAGTTACTCGGACAAGGACTATGGCTACACCTTC | CASSYSDKDYGYTF | once | TRBJ1-2 | . | TRBV6-5
TGCAGTGGCGAAGGACGGTACCAAGAGACCCAGTACTTC | CSGEGRYQETQYF | . | TRBJ2-5 | . | TRBV20-1
TGTGCCAGCAGGCAACACAGGGGAGGGCCGACCGGGGAGCTGTTTTTT | CASRQHRGGPTGELFF | . | TRBJ2-2 | . | TRBV28
TGTGCCAGCAGCTTATGGGGCCTGAACACTGAAGCTTTCTTT | CASSLWGLNTEAFF | . | TRBJ1-1 | . | TRBV7-2
TGTGCCAGCAGCGATAGGGATTCCTATGGCTACACCTTC | CASSDRDSYGYTF | once | TRBJ1-2 | . | TRBV9
TGTGCCAGCAGTGAGCAACCACAGGGGGCGAACACTGAAGCTTTCTTT | CASSEQPQGANTEAFF | . | TRBJ1-1 | TRBD1 | TRBV6-1
TGTGCCAGCAGTGAACTCGAGTACACTGAAGCTTTCTTT | CASSELEYTEAFF | few | TRBJ1-1 | . | TRBV6-1
TGTGCCAGCAGCTCCGTCGGGGGGCCTGATACGCAGTATTTT | CASSSVGGPDTQYF | . | TRBJ2-3 | . | TRBV7-9
TGTGCCAGCAGTTATGGCCCTAGCGGGGGCCAAGAGACCCAGTACTTC | CASSYGPSGGQETQYF | few | TRBJ2-5 | TRBD2 | TRBV6-5
TGTGCCAGCAGTTTTGCGGGACAGGGAAAAAACACCGGGGAGCTGTTTTTT | CASSFAGQGKNTGELFF | . | TRBJ2-2 | TRBD1 | TRBV6-5